This T cell receptor beta chain was sequenced for a study of shared clonotypes between healthy human individuals. In the study overall: Serving as donors were a couple of women and three men, whose ages spanned 18 to 49.

The V and J ends lost 2 bases and 4 bases, in that order; junction bases with no gene match: 10. Germline V gene lookup returns CDR1 SGDLS and CDR2 YYNGEE. The CDR3 runs to 17 residues. Sequenced by immunoSEQ multiplex PCR; TCRdb stores in-frame clones only, minus some. The sample shows 98,000 or so clones, around 68% of them seen only once. The sample comprised memory CD8+ T cells sorted from blood. This sample's subset: CD45RO+ cells pooled with CCR7-negative TemRA cells. The chain joins TRBV9 to TRBJ2-3, with 10 nucleotides matching TRBD2. The receptor was isolated from a woman aged 30 to 39 in good health. CDR3 nucleotide sequence: TGTGCCAGCAGCGTTGGACCGGGACTAGCGTCCTCAGATACGCAGTATTTT. This sequence encodes CASSVGPGLASSDTQYF.